This TCR beta chain was observed in a study of early T cells in non-severe SARS-CoV-2 infection. Study background: Unpaired chains resulted from sequencing bulk RNA of unsorted whole blood. General study results and limits: VDJdb-based annotation leaned toward anti-spike CD8 responses and missed private and CD4 specificities.

The sample holds a few counts of this clonotype. Its antigen is not identified. V was shortened by 3 bases and J by 1 base, with 9 bases between the two germline ends. The CDR3 contains 14 residues. Looked up from germline, CDR1 is SEHNR and CDR2 is FQNEAQ (reference sequence). Individual cDNA molecules received unique molecular identifiers. Each CDR3 protein gets one entry after TCRdb re-called the 5' RACE reads with MiXCR. Of tens of thousands of distinct CDR3 sequences in the sample, approximately 7.9% were seen once. This TCR came from an adult who was a healthcare worker with PCR-confirmed SARS-CoV-2 infection or an uninfected control (not recorded which). V and J are TRBV7-9 and TRBJ2-5; D possibly corresponds to TRBD1 (5 bases). The sequences come from whole blood, collected at baseline. Here the CDR3 reads CASSLLGAQETQYF. The CDR3 DNA reads TGTGCCAGCAGCTTGTTAGGGGCCCAAGAGACCCAGTACTTC.